The rows below give T cell receptor beta chains drawn from one sample of a study of blood T cell repertoires in COVID-19. Generated by immunoSEQ multiplex PCR, the TCRdb table keeps only in-frame clones and is missing some. The sample includes 120,000 or so clones, 65% to 80% of them seen just once. The sample consisted of peripheral blood. The source is a man in his 70s with acute or convalescent COVID-19. The CDR3 runs from the conserved cysteine through the conserved F or W. A D gene is named only where the DNA matches it firmly. Clone size, where shown, is once, few, many, or a class for clones that have expanded.

clone_size	cdr3_length	v_call	j_call	d_call	cdr3_nt	cdr3_aa
.	15	TRBV6-2/TRBV6-3	TRBJ2-2	.	TGTGCCAGCAGTTCCGGGTCGTGGGACACCGGGGAGCTGTTTTTT	CASSSGSWDTGELFF
.	13	TRBV5-1	TRBJ2-3	TRBD2	TGCGCCAGCAACGCGGGAGTGGCTGATACGCAGTATTTT	CASNAGVADTQYF
.	17	TRBV3-1/TRBV3-2	TRBJ2-1	TRBD2	TGTGCCAGCAGCCCAGACTTAGCGGGGATTATCTACAATGAGCAGTTCTTC	CASSPDLAGIIYNEQFF
.	13	TRBV7-2	TRBJ2-1	.	TGTGCCAGCAGCTCCGCTATGGTAAGAGAGCAGTTCTTC	CASSSAMVREQFF
.	17	TRBV19	TRBJ2-5	TRBD2	TGTGCCAGTAGTATCTTTAGCGGGGGAGTGTACCAAGAGACCCAGTACTTC	CASSIFSGGVYQETQYF
.	13	TRBV3-1/TRBV3-2	TRBJ2-5	.	TGTGCCAGCAGCCTCCAGGGATTAGAGACCCAGTACTTC	CASSLQGLETQYF
few	14	TRBV6-6	TRBJ1-1	TRBD1	TGTGCCAGCAGCGGACAGGGAAGGGAGACTGAAGCTTTCTTT	CASSGQGRETEAFF
.	16	TRBV10-3	TRBJ2-7	TRBD1	TGTGCCATCAGAGACAGGGTAGGATCGATCTCCTACGAGCAGTACTTC	CAIRDRVGSISYEQYF
.	13	TRBV5-4	TRBJ1-2	.	TGTGCCAGCAGCCCTGACAGGAACTATGGCTACACCTTC	CASSPDRNYGYTF
.	14	TRBV5-6	TRBJ2-5	TRBD2	TGTGCCAGCAGCCCGTGGACTAGTAGCGAGACCCAGTACTTC	CASSPWTSSETQYF
.	15	TRBV6-5	TRBJ2-7	TRBD2	TGTGCCAGCAGACGGGGACTAGCGGGACCCTACGAGCAGTACTTC	CASRRGLAGPYEQYF
.	16	TRBV27	TRBJ2-7	.	TGTGCCAGCAGTGTGCAACTGCCGGGACTGGTCCACGAGCAGTACTTC	CASSVQLPGLVHEQYF
.	12	TRBV27	TRBJ2-7	.	TGTGCCAGCAGTTTAAGCGGGTACGAGCAGTACTTC	CASSLSGYEQYF
.	15	TRBV7-9	TRBJ2-2	.	TGTGCCAGCAGCTTCAGGTCGGGGGACACCGGGGAGCTGTTTTTT	CASSFRSGDTGELFF
.	14	TRBV5-1	TRBJ1-4	.	TGCGCCAGCAGCGGCGAAGGGGCTAATGAAAAACTGTTTTTT	CASSGEGANEKLFF
.	15	TRBV15	TRBJ1-6	.	TGTGCCACCAGCAGAGATCGCGGGTATAATTCACCCCTCCACTTT	CATSRDRGYNSPLHF
.	14	TRBV14	TRBJ2-5	.	TGTGCCAGCAGCCCACGGAGGGACTCGACAACCCAGTACTTC	CASSPRRDSTTQYF
.	14	TRBV18	TRBJ2-5	TRBD2	TGTGCCAGCTCATCGGTAGCGGGACAAGAGACCCAGTACTTC	CASSSVAGQETQYF
few	14	TRBV28	TRBJ2-7	.	TGTGCCAGCAGAATCAGGACTACCACGTACGAGCAGTACTTC	CASRIRTTTYEQYF
.	16	TRBV7-9	TRBJ1-6	TRBD1	TGTGCCAGCAGCCCAATAGACAGGGGTGATAATTCACCCCTCCACTTT	CASSPIDRGDNSPLHF
.	14	TRBV28	TRBJ2-7	TRBD2	TGTGCCAGCAGTACCGGACTAGCACCTCTGGAGCAGTACTTC	CASSTGLAPLEQYF
.	12	TRBV28	TRBJ2-7	TRBD2	TGTGCCAGCAATAGCGGGATCTACGAGCAGTACTTC	CASNSGIYEQYF
.	16	TRBV7-9	TRBJ1-2	.	TGTGCCAGCAGCTCCAGTCAGGGGTTTGGGAACTATGGCTACACCTTC	CASSSSQGFGNYGYTF
.	21	TRBV7-3	TRBJ2-3	TRBD2	TGTGCCAGCAGCTTAACGATGGTTAGCGGGGGGGCCGGTAGCGGCACAGATACGCAGTATTTT	CASSLTMVSGGAGSGTDTQYF
.	14	TRBV3-1/TRBV3-2	TRBJ2-7	.	TGTGCCAGCAGCCAAGACCAGGGGTACTACGAGCAGTACTTC	CASSQDQGYYEQYF
few	16	TRBV3-1/TRBV3-2	TRBJ2-2	TRBD2	TGTGCCAGCAGCCAAGAATTAGCGGGAGGTCACGGGGAGCTGTTTTTT	CASSQELAGGHGELFF
.	15	TRBV7-9	TRBJ1-2	TRBD1	TGTGCCAGCAGCTCCCGGGACAGGCCTTTGGATGGCTACACCTTC	CASSSRDRPLDGYTF
few	15	TRBV23-1	TRBJ1-1	.	TGCGCCAGCAGCCTAACCGGACGGGAGAACACTGAAGCTTTCTTT	CASSLTGRENTEAFF
.	15	TRBV6-5	TRBJ1-4	.	TGTGCCAGCAGTTCCTTCGGGTCCTCTAATGAAAAACTGTTTTTT	CASSSFGSSNEKLFF
few	16	TRBV7-9	TRBJ2-5	.	TGTGCCAGCAGCCCACCTCCCCGGGGGGCTAAAGAGACCCAGTACTTC	CASSPPPRGAKETQYF
.	14	TRBV5-4	TRBJ2-5	TRBD1	TGTGCCAGCAGGCGGAGACAGGGGATGGGGACCCAGTACTTC	CASRRRQGMGTQYF
few	16	TRBV6-2/TRBV6-3	TRBJ1-5	.	TGTGCCAGCAGTTACTCAGGGGCCCTCAGCAATCAGCCCCAGCATTTT	CASSYSGALSNQPQHF
.	15	TRBV5-5	TRBJ2-2	TRBD2	TGTGCCAGCAGCTTGGGTCTAGCGGTACCCGGGGAGCTGTTTTTT	CASSLGLAVPGELFF
few	16	TRBV5-5	TRBJ1-1	.	TGTGCCAGCAGCTTTAGCTTCCGAGACAGTAACACTGAAGCTTTCTTT	CASSFSFRDSNTEAFF
few	14	TRBV7-2	TRBJ2-3	.	TGTGCCAGCAGCTTAGTCGGGGACACAGATACGCAGTATTTT	CASSLVGDTDTQYF
.	18	TRBV5-8	TRBJ1-5	TRBD1	TGTGCCAGCACTCATAGCGGGGACAGTGGATTTGGCAATCAGCCCCAGCATTTT	CASTHSGDSGFGNQPQHF
.	17	TRBV28	TRBJ1-1	.	TGTGCCAGCAGACCCTCCGGGGGTGTGGACTTTGGCACTGAAGCTTTCTTT	CASRPSGGVDFGTEAFF
.	17	TRBV9	TRBJ2-6	.	TGTGCCAGCAGCGGGAGGGGACGGGGCTCTGGGGCCAACGTCCTGACTTTC	CASSGRGRGSGANVLTF